This T cell receptor (beta chain) derives from a study of PD-L1 blockade in urothelial cancer. Across the study: The patients' atezolizumab therapy, 1,200 mg intravenously every 3 weeks, started at some point between 2014 and 2015.

Profiled with immunoSEQ multiplex PCR; TCRdb holds only in-frame clones, not every one. This table holds about 45,000 clones, 88% found once. CDR3 size: 17 residues. Germline values: CDR1 MDHEN, CDR2 SYDVKM. V lost 10 bases and J lost 4; bases outside the gene matches: 13. This TCR was sampled from an elderly man with urothelial cancer. The chain combines TRBV28 with TRBJ2-6; TRBD1 matches 10 bases. The source material was PBMCs, sampled around atezolizumab (anti-PD-L1) treatment. CDR3 nucleotide sequence: TGTGCCACCAGATCCGGACAGGGGGGAGCCGGGGCCAACGTCCTGACTTTC. Translating it yields CATRSGQGGAGANVLTF.